The rows below give T cell receptor beta chains drawn from one sample of a study of T cells in narcolepsy. Here immunoSEQ multiplex PCR was the method, and the copy in TCRdb shows in-frame clones only, minus some. This sample has some 30,000 clones, with 82% found just once. Sequences were obtained from CD45RA- memory CD4+ T cells from PBMCs. The receptors were sampled from a human donor with narcolepsy. The CDR3 runs from the conserved cysteine through the conserved F or W. The order of the fields is clone size, D gene, J gene, V gene, CDR3 protein, CDR3 DNA. The D gene is left open where the match is weak. Clone size appears in some rows only: once, few, many, or a class for an expanded clone.

>NA|NA|TRBJ2-6|TRBV7-9
CASSGSGANVLTF
TGTGCCAGCAGCGGCTCTGGGGCCAACGTCCTGACTTTC
>NA|NA|TRBJ2-7|TRBV2
CASSVAELHEQYF
TGTGCCAGCAGTGTGGCGGAGCTCCACGAGCAGTACTTC
>NA|TRBD1|TRBJ1-1|TRBV25-1
CASSRTGLVNTEAFF
TGTGCCAGCAGCCGGACAGGCTTAGTGAACACTGAAGCTTTCTTT
>NA|TRBD1|TRBJ2-7|TRBV27
CASSSLGGRYEQYF
TGTGCCAGCAGTTCGCTAGGGGGCAGGTACGAGCAGTACTTC
>NA|TRBD2|TRBJ2-1|TRBV28
CASKRGGPDGDEQFF
TGTGCCAGCAAAAGGGGAGGGCCGGATGGGGATGAGCAGTTCTTC
>once|NA|TRBJ1-5|TRBV11-2
CASSLDLGQPQHF
TGTGCCAGCAGCTTAGATCTGGGTCAGCCCCAGCATTTT
>NA|TRBD2|TRBJ2-7|TRBV6-6
CASRPTSGGTYYEQYF
TGTGCCAGCAGACCGACTAGCGGGGGGACATACTACGAGCAGTACTTC
>NA|NA|TRBJ1-3|TRBV7-8
CASSLGESSGNTIYF
TGTGCCAGCAGCTTAGGCGAGAGCTCTGGAAACACCATATATTTT
>NA|TRBD1|TRBJ1-2|TRBV4-1
CASSHPGGTLSGYTF
TGCGCCAGCAGCCACCCAGGGGGGACTCTTTCGGGCTACACCTTC
>NA|TRBD1|TRBJ2-3|TRBV7-9
CASSRQGRSTDTQYF
TGTGCCAGCAGCCGACAGGGTAGGAGCACAGATACGCAGTATTTT
>NA|TRBD1|TRBJ1-2|TRBV2
CASRTGSVDYGYTF
TGTGCCAGCAGGACAGGGTCCGTCGACTATGGCTACACCTTC
>few|TRBD2|TRBJ2-7|TRBV2
CASSRLAGVDEQYF
TGTGCCAGCAGTCGACTAGCGGGAGTCGACGAGCAGTACTTC
>few|NA|TRBJ1-1|TRBV6-5
CASSYSEGRAPEAFF
TGTGCCAGCAGTTACTCCGAGGGGAGGGCGCCTGAAGCTTTCTTT
>NA|TRBD1|TRBJ2-2|TRBV19
CASSIQPYRGYTGELFF
TGTGCCAGTAGTATTCAACCCTACAGGGGGTACACCGGGGAGCTGTTTTTT
>NA|NA|TRBJ2-5|TRBV7-6
CASSAQETQYF
TGTGCCAGCAGCGCCCAAGAGACCCAGTACTTC
>few|TRBD1|TRBJ1-5|TRBV6-1
CASSRGTGEGQPQHF
TGTGCCAGCAGTCGGGGGACAGGAGAAGGTCAGCCCCAGCATTTT
>NA|NA|TRBJ2-7|TRBV7-3
CASSPSTGGEQYF
TGTGCCAGCAGCCCTTCGACAGGAGGCGAGCAGTACTTC
>few|TRBD2|TRBJ2-5|TRBV6-1
CASSLRGTSLTQYF
TGTGCCAGCAGTTTGCGCGGGACTAGCTTGACCCAGTACTTC
>NA|NA|TRBJ1-6|TRBV27
CASTFSSYNSPLHF
TGTGCCAGCACCTTCAGCTCCTATAATTCACCCCTCCACTTT
>NA|NA|TRBJ2-7|TRBV6-5
CASSAKSWGADEQYF
TGTGCCAGCAGTGCTAAGTCGTGGGGTGCCGACGAGCAGTACTTC
>NA|TRBD1|TRBJ2-5|TRBV11-2
CASSFSGTGGETQYF
TGTGCCAGCAGCTTTTCCGGGACAGGGGGAGAGACCCAGTACTTC
>NA|NA|TRBJ2-5|TRBV28
CASSLRETQYF
TGTGCCAGCAGTTTACGAGAGACCCAGTACTTC
>NA|TRBD1|TRBJ1-5|TRBV28
CASRGQGSYNQPQHF
TGTGCCAGCAGGGGACAGGGCTCATACAATCAGCCCCAGCATTTT
>once|TRBD2|TRBJ2-2|TRBV19
CASMSSGSFTGELFF
TGTGCCAGCATGAGTAGCGGGAGTTTCACCGGGGAGCTGTTTTTT
>NA|NA|TRBJ2-7|TRBV28
CASSSDSIYEQYF
TGTGCCAGCAGTTCCGACAGCATCTACGAGCAGTACTTC
>NA|NA|TRBJ1-1|TRBV5-4
CASSLQGPAGTEAFF
TGTGCCAGCAGCTTGCAGGGCCCGGCGGGCACTGAAGCTTTCTTT
>once|NA|TRBJ1-3|TRBV30
CAWSPTKGNTIYF
TGTGCCTGGTCTCCCACTAAGGGAAACACCATATATTTT
>NA|NA|TRBJ1-1|TRBV6-1
CASKEGSGMNTEAFF
TGTGCCAGCAAGGAGGGGTCCGGGATGAACACTGAAGCTTTCTTT
>NA|NA|TRBJ2-7|TRBV5-1
CASSGVYEQYF
TGCGCCAGCAGCGGGGTCTACGAGCAGTACTTC
>once|NA|TRBJ1-2|TRBV7-8
CASSLVDSGQYYGYTF
TGTGCCAGCAGCTTAGTCGACTCTGGGCAGTACTATGGCTACACCTTC
>NA|TRBD1|TRBJ2-7|TRBV11-2
CASRPGTGFMISYEQYF
TGTGCCAGCAGGCCCGGGACAGGGTTCATGATCTCCTACGAGCAGTACTTC
>once|NA|TRBJ2-3|TRBV25-1
CASPPRQTSSTDTQYF
TGTGCCAGCCCCCCTCGACAGACATCTAGCACAGATACGCAGTATTTT
>NA|NA|TRBJ2-1|TRBV14
CASSQDLGSYNEQFF
TGTGCCAGCAGCCAAGATCTGGGCTCCTACAATGAGCAGTTCTTC
>NA|TRBD1|TRBJ1-2|TRBV28
CASSSTGFFNYGYTF
TGTGCCAGCAGTTCGACAGGGTTTTTTAACTATGGCTACACCTTC
>NA|NA|TRBJ1-1|TRBV5-8
CASSLRSSTTEAFF
TGTGCCAGCAGCTTGCGTTCGTCTACGACTGAAGCTTTCTTT
>few|TRBD2|TRBJ2-7|TRBV5-4
CASSTGLATNVYEQYF
TGTGCCAGCAGCACGGGACTAGCGACCAACGTCTACGAGCAGTACTTC
>NA|NA|TRBJ2-3|TRBV5-4
CASSLGTSRDTQYF
TGTGCCAGCAGCTTAGGGACCTCGCGGGATACGCAGTATTTT
>NA|NA|TRBJ2-2|TRBV5-1
CASSLTGAPTGELFF
TGCGCCAGCAGCTTGACGGGGGCGCCCACCGGGGAGCTGTTTTTT
>NA|TRBD2|TRBJ2-7|TRBV7-2
CASSLFGGGAYHEQYF
TGTGCCAGCAGCTTATTTGGCGGGGGGGCCTACCACGAGCAGTACTTC
>once|TRBD1|TRBJ2-1|TRBV28
CASSPRTGVHEQFF
TGTGCCAGCAGTCCCCGGACAGGGGTGCATGAGCAGTTCTTC
>NA|NA|TRBJ1-2|TRBV15
CATSRDITGSNYGYTF
TGTGCCACCAGCAGAGATATTACAGGTTCTAACTATGGCTACACCTTC
>NA|NA|TRBJ2-1|TRBV20-1
CSASDRNEQFF
TGCAGTGCTAGTGATCGCAATGAGCAGTTCTTC
>few|NA|TRBJ1-6|TRBV6-1
CASRGGRVGNSPLHF
TGTGCCAGCAGGGGGGGGAGGGTCGGAAATTCACCCCTCCACTTT
>NA|TRBD1|TRBJ1-4|TRBV9
CASSEQGAGGEKLFF
TGTGCCAGCAGCGAACAGGGGGCAGGAGGTGAAAAACTGTTTTTT
>NA|NA|TRBJ1-6|TRBV5-6
CASSLSRFGSPLHF
TGTGCCAGCAGCTTATCCAGGTTTGGATCACCCCTCCACTTT
>NA|TRBD1|TRBJ1-6|TRBV5-6
CASSLMGQGAGSPLHF
TGTGCCAGCAGCTTGATGGGACAGGGGGCAGGTTCACCCCTCCACTTT
>NA|NA|TRBJ1-4|TRBV6-1
CASSRQATKLFF
TGTGCCAGCAGTAGACAGGCTACGAAACTGTTTTTT
>NA|TRBD1|TRBJ1-5|TRBV5-1
CASSLRTGGNQPQHF
TGCGCCAGCAGCCTCCGGACAGGGGGCAATCAGCCCCAGCATTTT
>NA|TRBD2|TRBJ2-2|TRBV10-3
CATHPGLAGAGELFF
TGTGCCACCCACCCGGGACTAGCGGGGGCCGGGGAGCTGTTTTTT
>NA|NA|TRBJ2-2|TRBV7-3
CASSLTYPGELFF
TGTGCCAGCAGCTTAACGTATCCCGGGGAGCTGTTTTTT
>NA|NA|TRBJ2-3|TRBV4-1
CASSRHRDTDTQYF
TGCGCCAGCAGCCGGCACAGAGACACAGATACGCAGTATTTT
>NA|TRBD2|TRBJ2-2|TRBV2
CASKGLASSTGELFF
TGTGCCAGCAAGGGACTAGCATCTAGCACCGGGGAGCTGTTTTTT
>NA|NA|TRBJ1-1|TRBV15
CATSRDSGGYTEAFF
TGTGCCACCAGCAGAGATTCGGGGGGGTACACTGAAGCTTTCTTT
>NA|TRBD1|TRBJ1-3|TRBV4-1
CASSQDLTGTGNTIYF
TGCGCCAGCAGCCAAGATTTGACAGGGACGGGAAACACCATATATTTT
>NA|TRBD1|TRBJ2-7|TRBV7-8
CASSLWGQGYYEQYF
TGTGCCAGCAGCTTATGGGGACAGGGCTACTACGAGCAGTACTTC
>NA|TRBD1|TRBJ2-7|TRBV7-9
CASSLAGRQGEQYF
TGTGCCAGCAGCTTAGCTGGCAGACAGGGCGAGCAGTACTTC
>NA|NA|TRBJ1-5|TRBV28
CASRIPQGNQPQHF
TGTGCCAGCAGGATACCACAGGGAAATCAGCCCCAGCATTTT
>few|NA|TRBJ1-3|TRBV28
CASFPVGREGNTIYF
TGTGCCAGCTTCCCAGTGGGGCGAGAGGGAAACACCATATATTTT
>NA|TRBD1|TRBJ2-2|TRBV10-3
CAISAPGTGDTNTGELFF
TGTGCCATCAGTGCACCCGGGACAGGGGACACCAACACCGGGGAGCTGTTTTTT
>few|NA|TRBJ1-1|TRBV5-1
CASSFGGDTEAFF
TGCGCCAGCAGCTTTGGGGGGGACACTGAAGCTTTCTTT